This entry describes one T cell receptor beta chain. Profiled with immunoSEQ multiplex PCR; TCRdb holds only in-frame clones, not every one. The sample has about 280,000 clones, 75% to 90% seen once. This entry belongs to a study of blood T cell repertoires in COVID-19. The germline CDR1 and CDR2 sequences are MDHEN and SYDVKM. There are 15 residues in the CDR3. Losses at the gene ends were 6 bases for V and 2 bases for J; bases not matched to a gene: 6. V gene TRBV28 combines with J gene TRBJ2-3; the match to TRBD2 covers 9 bases. This clonotype was sampled from a woman aged 45-59 years who had recovered from COVID-19. What was sequenced was peripheral blood. The CDR3 DNA reads as TGTGCCAGCAGAGATAGCGGGAGCCCCACAGATACGCAGTATTTT. Translating it yields CASRDSGSPTDTQYF.